A selection of T cell receptor beta chains follows, all from one sample in a study of cytomegalovirus exposure and HLA in healthy donors. Profiled with immunoSEQ multiplex PCR; TCRdb holds only in-frame clones, not every one. The sample includes 93,000 or so clones, approximately 66% of them seen just once. The specimen sequenced was PBMCs. Every receptor here comes from a woman aged 45-65 years in good health and CMV-seronegative. Both conserved end residues are part of each CDR3. D genes are given only for firm matches. Clone size is not always given. Where it is, it says once, few, many or a class for expanded clones.

clone_size,v_call,d_call,j_call,cdr3_aa
-,TRBV7-6,-,TRBJ2-2,CASSLGAGGQNTGELFF
few,TRBV19,-,TRBJ1-2,CASTLDSGYTF
-,TRBV18,-,TRBJ2-7,CASSPPARDSYEQYF
-,TRBV7-6,TRBD2,TRBJ2-1,CASIKDSAGGNEQFF
few,TRBV10-1,-,TRBJ2-3,CASSSQGMTITDTQYF
-,TRBV5-1,-,TRBJ1-6,CASSPLGGDSPLHF
-,TRBV2,-,TRBJ1-3,CASSEQNSGNTIYF
-,TRBV5-1,TRBD1,TRBJ2-1,CASSLSGQWLEQFF
-,TRBV7-6,TRBD1,TRBJ1-1,CASSSGTGDTEAFF
few,TRBV7-2,-,-,CASSLDHEQYF
-,TRBV6-5,TRBD1,TRBJ2-7,CASKGRGRDEQYF
-,TRBV30,-,TRBJ2-6,CAWRGGAPGANVLTF
-,TRBV15,-,TRBJ1-2,CATSKHISNYGYTF
-,TRBV10-3,-,TRBJ2-6,CAISEQVTGANVLTF
-,TRBV18,TRBD1,TRBJ1-1,CASSPPSHRGPLNEEAFF
-,TRBV20-1,-,TRBJ1-2,CSASGRYGYTF